The 27 T cell receptor beta chains given below trace back to one sample, sequenced in a study of monozygotic twins with inflammatory bowel disease. TCRdb re-called the 5' RACE reads and shows each CDR3 protein once, DNA omitted. The record lists over 350,000 distinct CDR3 sequences, of which the ten most abundant hold 2.6%. Material: blood. The receptor set was obtained from a human donor with ulcerative colitis or Crohn's disease, or a healthy co-twin of an affected twin (not recorded which).

This chain connects TRBV7-2 to TRBJ1-2. The CDR3 has 14 amino acids. Per germline, CDR1 SGHTA and CDR2 FQGNSA. The CDR3 sequence is CASSLVGSDYGYTF.

The V call is TRBV7-2, the J call TRBJ2-7; absent DNA, TCRdb's TRBD2 call cannot be checked. Germline V gene sequence: CDR1 SGHTA, CDR2 FQGNSA. The CDR3 totals 15 residues. This CDR3 reads CASSPLRGRFPEQYF.

V usage is TRBV9 and J usage is TRBJ2-1. The CDR3 length is 16 residues. The germline V gene encodes CDR1 SGDLS and CDR2 YYNGEE. The CDR3 sequence is CASSLGSGGHYNEQFF. Filled out from reference TRBV9 and TRBJ2-1, the complete variable domain reads DSGVTQTPKHLITATGQRVTLRCSPRSGDLSVYWYQQSLDQGLQFLIQYYNGEERAKGNILERFSAQQFPDLHSELNLSSLELGDSALYFCASSLGSGGHYNEQFFGPGTRLTVL.

The CDR3 loop is CASRSASGGQTEAFF. The chain uses TRBV6-1 and TRBJ1-1; TCRdb reports TRBD1, a call that lacks DNA to check it against. This CDR3 region has 15 residues. Germline V CDR1 and CDR2: MNHNS, SASEGT.

The CDR3 spells CSARDYRGSSNQPQHF. The chain links TRBV20-1 to TRBJ1-5. CDR1 is DFQATT and CDR2 is SNEGSKA in the germline V gene (reference sequence). There are 16 residues in the CDR3.

The chain combines TRBV20-1 with TRBJ2-7; the D call from TCRdb, TRBD1, cannot be confirmed without DNA. Germline assignment: CDR1 DFQATT and CDR2 SNEGSKA (reference sequence). The CDR3 extends over 15 amino acids. The CDR3 is CSARDGARVHDEQYF.

The rearrangement joins TRBV4-3 to TRBJ1-1. The CDR3 runs 13 residues. Germline V gives CDR1 LGHNA, CDR2 YSLEER. CDR3 amino acids: CASSPDPSVGAFF.

The rearrangement uses TRBV20-1 and TRBJ2-3. Per germline, CDR1 DFQATT and CDR2 SNEGSKA (reference sequence). The CDR3 length is 14 residues. This CDR3 reads CSASQAEVTDTQYF.

The V call is TRBV7-9, the J call TRBJ2-5; TCRdb calls TRBD1, which cannot be checked without DNA. Germline loops: CDR1 SEHNR, CDR2 FQNEAQ (reference sequence). This CDR3 has 13 residues. The CDR3 reads CASSSPVAETQYF.

J is TRBJ1-1 and V is TRBV5-4; no DNA is available, so the TRBD1 call from TCRdb remains unchecked. Germline V gene data show CDR1 as SGHNT and CDR2 as YYREEE (reference sequence). This CDR3 region has 15 residues. CDR3 in amino acids: CASSPVGGGGTEAFF.

The CDR3 reads CASSDQGASNQPQHF. This rearrangement joins TRBV12-3 or TRBV12-4 to TRBJ1-5; TCRdb lists TRBD1, though no DNA is available to test this call. The CDR3 contains 15 residues.

The rearrangement links TRBV7-2 to TRBJ2-2; TCRdb lists TRBD1, though no DNA is available to test this call. Germline V gene sequence: CDR1 SGHTA, CDR2 FQGNSA. CDR3 length: 16 residues. The CDR3 sequence: CASSRWRGANTGELFF.

The chain links TRBV6-6 to TRBJ2-1; as DNA is missing, the TRBD2 call by TCRdb cannot be tested. The CDR3 is 13 amino acids. Looked up from germline, CDR1 is MNHNY and CDR2 is SVGAGI (reference sequence). The CDR3 here is CASSLRQGREQFF.

V gene TRBV5-4 combines with J gene TRBJ2-3; TCRdb outputs TRBD1, but without DNA this stays unchecked. CDR3 length: 16 amino acids. Germline CDR1 is SGHNT and CDR2 is YYREEE (reference sequence). The CDR3 region is CASSLATGTGTDTQYF.

The chain has TRBV29-1 and TRBJ1-4. The germline CDR1 and CDR2 sequences are SQVTM and ANQGSEA. The CDR3 extends over 14 amino acids. CDR3 residues: CSVEGDRFNEKLFF.

The genes are TRBV20-1 and TRBJ2-4; without DNA, the TCRdb call of TRBD1 cannot be checked. CDR1 is DFQATT and CDR2 is SNEGSKA in the germline V gene (reference sequence). The CDR3 extends over 11 amino acids. The CDR3 reads CSARRQGIKYF.

The chain combines TRBV11-1 with TRBJ2-6; with no DNA, the TCRdb D assignment of TRBD1 cannot be verified. Germline V gene lookup returns CDR1 SGHAT and CDR2 FQDESV (reference sequence). The length of the CDR3 is 18 residues. This CDR3 is CASSSTGTDNSGANVLTF.

The chain carries TRBV12-3 or TRBV12-4 and TRBJ2-7; TCRdb lists TRBD1, though no DNA is available to test this call. There are 16 residues in the CDR3. CDR3 residues: CASSPWDGRSSYEQYF.

The gene calls are TRBV7-6 and TRBJ2-7; TCRdb's assignment of TRBD1 cannot be checked, as there is no DNA. Germline V gives CDR1 SGHVS, CDR2 FNYEAQ. The CDR3 is made up of 14 amino acids. CDR3 amino acids: CASSLGHREYEQYF.

The genes are TRBV3-1 and TRBJ2-7; checking the TCRdb D call of TRBD2 is not possible without DNA. The CDR3 contains 22 residues. Germline assignment: CDR1 LGHDT and CDR2 YNNKEL (reference sequence). The CDR3 reads CASSQVKLSVGLAGGSTYEQYF.

The chain combines TRBV20-1 with TRBJ2-2; absent DNA, TCRdb's TRBD2 call cannot be checked. This CDR3 comprises 14 residues. Germline CDR1 reads DFQATT; CDR2 reads SNEGSKA (reference sequence). The CDR3 loop is CSAPKGPGTGELFF.

The chain couples TRBV28 to TRBJ2-7; TCRdb designates TRBD2, a call that cannot be tested without DNA. The CDR3 totals 13 residues. The V gene's germline CDR1 is MDHEN and CDR2 SYDVKM. The CDR3 region is CASAVPTAAVQYF.

The rearrangement links TRBV18 to TRBJ1-2. Looked up from germline, CDR1 is KGHSH and CDR2 is LQKENI. The CDR3 consists of 14 residues. Here the CDR3 reads CASSPTGNSYGYTF.

The genes are TRBV4-3 and TRBJ2-7; TCRdb returns TRBD2, unconfirmable since there is no DNA. The CDR3 sequence is 17 residues long. CDR1 and CDR2 from the germline V gene are LGHNA and YSLEER. This CDR3 is CASSQGAGTSGAYEQYF.

The CDR3 is CASNNDRGYEQYF. The chain carries TRBV6-6 and TRBJ2-7. The CDR3 length is 13 residues. Germline CDR1 reads MNHNY; CDR2 reads SVGAGI (reference sequence).

The chain links TRBV20-1 to TRBJ2-7. Germline V CDR1 and CDR2: DFQATT, SNEGSKA (reference sequence). The CDR3 length is 14 residues. The CDR3 spells CSAERQESSYEQYF.

This chain joins TRBV5-1 and TRBJ2-7. The CDR3 covers 13 residues. In germline, CDR1 is SGHRS, CDR2 YFSETQ. The CDR3 sequence is CASSRGSSYEQYF.